The rows below give T cell receptor beta chains drawn from one sample of a study of cytomegalovirus exposure and HLA in healthy donors. The data were produced by immunoSEQ multiplex PCR, yet TCRdb's version contains in-frame clones alone and is incomplete. The table lists approximately 160,000 clones, around three quarters of them singletons, with about 1.6% in the top ten. The sequencing sample was made of PBMCs. The source is a man aged 40-49 years in good health and CMV-seronegative. Each CDR3 is given with its conserved first and last residue. D genes are given only for firm matches. Clone size appears in some rows only: once, few, many, or a class for an expanded clone.

v_gene: TRBV5-1
d_gene: TRBD2
len: 17
abundance: NA
j_gene: TRBJ2-1
CDR3aa: CASSLRPGGSGVNEQFF
CDR3nt: TGCGCCAGCAGCTTGCGGCCCGGCGGGAGCGGGGTGAATGAGCAGTTCTTC

v_gene: TRBV21-1
d_gene: NA
len: 19
abundance: NA
j_gene: TRBJ1-5
CDR3aa: CASSKVFWGGMGSNQPQHF
CDR3nt: TGTGCCAGCAGCAAAGTGTTTTGGGGGGGCATGGGGAGCAATCAGCCCCAGCATTTT

v_gene: TRBV29-1
d_gene: NA
len: 16
abundance: NA
j_gene: TRBJ2-1
CDR3aa: CSVEEGRGNSYNEQFF
CDR3nt: TGCAGCGTTGAAGAGGGTCGCGGGAACTCCTACAATGAGCAGTTCTTC

v_gene: TRBV7-9
d_gene: TRBD2
len: 16
abundance: NA
j_gene: TRBJ2-7
CDR3aa: CASSSTSGSPDHEQYF
CDR3nt: TGTGCCAGCAGCTCCACTAGCGGGAGCCCTGACCACGAGCAGTACTTC

v_gene: TRBV6-5
d_gene: NA
len: 14
abundance: NA
j_gene: TRBJ2-1
CDR3aa: CASSYSPPGDEQFF
CDR3nt: TGTGCCAGCAGTTACTCGCCGCCAGGGGATGAGCAGTTCTTC

v_gene: TRBV27
d_gene: NA
len: 15
abundance: once
j_gene: TRBJ1-5
CDR3aa: CASSLVPMRNQPQHF
CDR3nt: TGTGCCAGCAGTTTAGTCCCCATGAGAAATCAGCCCCAGCATTTT

v_gene: TRBV5-6
d_gene: TRBD1
len: 15
abundance: NA
j_gene: TRBJ1-2
CDR3aa: CASSPGQESFYGYTF
CDR3nt: TGTGCCAGCAGCCCGGGACAGGAGAGCTTCTATGGCTACACCTTC

v_gene: TRBV6-4
d_gene: NA
len: 19
abundance: NA
j_gene: TRBJ1-5
CDR3aa: CASSDPKVGTGQAGQPQHF
CDR3nt: TGTGCCAGCAGTGACCCTAAGGTGGGAACAGGGCAAGCAGGGCAGCCCCAGCATTTT

v_gene: TRBV7-9
d_gene: NA
len: 15
abundance: NA
j_gene: TRBJ1-5
CDR3aa: CASSQSGGDNQPQHF
CDR3nt: TGTGCCAGCAGCCAAAGCGGCGGGGATAATCAGCCCCAGCATTTT

v_gene: TRBV28
d_gene: NA
len: 14
abundance: NA
j_gene: TRBJ2-1
CDR3aa: CASSFRDTDNEQFF
CDR3nt: TGTGCCAGCAGTTTTCGGGACACCGACAATGAGCAGTTCTTC

v_gene: TRBV6-5
d_gene: NA
len: 14
abundance: NA
j_gene: TRBJ1-5
CDR3aa: CASSPFGVGQPQHF
CDR3nt: TGTGCCAGCAGCCCTTTCGGGGTCGGGCAGCCCCAGCATTTT

v_gene: TRBV7-9
d_gene: NA
len: 17
abundance: few
j_gene: TRBJ2-3
CDR3aa: CASSPPFQALAADTQYF
CDR3nt: TGTGCCAGCAGCCCACCCTTTCAGGCGCTCGCTGCAGATACGCAGTATTTT

v_gene: TRBV6-1
d_gene: TRBD2
len: 15
abundance: NA
j_gene: TRBJ2-1
CDR3aa: CASSTGTSGIAEQFF
CDR3nt: TGTGCCAGCAGTACCGGGACTAGCGGAATTGCCGAGCAGTTCTTC

v_gene: TRBV10-1
d_gene: NA
len: 14
abundance: NA
j_gene: TRBJ1-2
CDR3aa: CASSDGRGGGGYTF
CDR3nt: TGCGCCAGCAGCGACGGGAGGGGCGGAGGGGGCTACACCTTC

v_gene: TRBV13
d_gene: TRBD2
len: 17
abundance: NA
j_gene: TRBJ2-1
CDR3aa: CASSLSLGLAVSNEQFF
CDR3nt: TGTGCCAGCAGCTTATCCCTGGGACTAGCGGTTTCCAATGAGCAGTTCTTC

v_gene: TRBV21-1
d_gene: NA
len: 16
abundance: NA
j_gene: TRBJ2-6
CDR3aa: CASSIDRPSGANVLTF
CDR3nt: TGTGCCAGCAGCATTGACAGGCCCTCTGGGGCCAACGTCCTGACTTTC

v_gene: TRBV7-3
d_gene: NA
len: 15
abundance: NA
j_gene: TRBJ2-4
CDR3aa: CASSLMGGGGNIQYF
CDR3nt: TGTGCCAGCAGCTTAATGGGAGGGGGGGGAAACATTCAGTACTTC

v_gene: TRBV9
d_gene: TRBD1
len: 14
abundance: NA
j_gene: TRBJ1-2
CDR3aa: CASSVGDRVYGYTF
CDR3nt: TGTGCCAGCAGCGTAGGGGACAGAGTCTATGGCTACACCTTC

v_gene: TRBV19
d_gene: NA
len: 12
abundance: few
j_gene: TRBJ1-1
CDR3aa: CAAAAPNTEAFF
CDR3nt: TGTGCCGCGGCGGCACCCAACACTGAAGCTTTCTTT

v_gene: TRBV2
d_gene: TRBD1
len: 16
abundance: NA
j_gene: TRBJ1-4
CDR3aa: CASSRQGVATNEKLFF
CDR3nt: TGTGCCAGCAGTCGACAGGGGGTTGCAACTAATGAAAAACTGTTTTTT

v_gene: TRBV7-2
d_gene: TRBD1
len: 19
abundance: NA
j_gene: TRBJ2-6
CDR3aa: CASSLSAGQGLSGANVLTF
CDR3nt: TGTGCCAGCAGCTTAAGCGCGGGACAGGGCTTGTCCGGGGCCAACGTCCTGACTTTC

v_gene: TRBV7-8
d_gene: NA
len: 14
abundance: NA
j_gene: TRBJ1-1
CDR3aa: CASSPQTRNTEAFF
CDR3nt: TGTGCCAGCAGCCCGCAGACACGGAACACTGAAGCTTTCTTT

v_gene: TRBV6-1
d_gene: TRBD1
len: 15
abundance: NA
j_gene: TRBJ1-2
CDR3aa: CASSLQGADYYGYTF
CDR3nt: TGTGCCAGCAGCCTCCAGGGGGCCGATTACTATGGCTACACCTTC

v_gene: TRBV9
d_gene: NA
len: 15
abundance: NA
j_gene: TRBJ2-7
CDR3aa: CASSVGSAAAYEQYF
CDR3nt: TGTGCCAGCAGCGTAGGGTCGGCGGCTGCCTACGAGCAGTACTTC

v_gene: TRBV10-3
d_gene: TRBD2
len: 20
abundance: NA
j_gene: TRBJ2-3
CDR3aa: CAINEGNPGLAGVFTDTQYF
CDR3nt: TGTGCCATCAATGAGGGGAACCCGGGACTAGCGGGAGTTTTCACAGATACGCAGTATTTT

v_gene: TRBV9
d_gene: TRBD1
len: 14
abundance: NA
j_gene: TRBJ1-1
CDR3aa: CASSVTGANTEAFF
CDR3nt: TGTGCCAGCAGCGTAACAGGGGCGAACACTGAAGCTTTCTTT

v_gene: TRBV7-3
d_gene: TRBD1
len: 13
abundance: NA
j_gene: TRBJ1-2
CDR3aa: CASSADRGYGYTF
CDR3nt: TGTGCCAGCAGCGCGGACAGGGGATATGGCTACACCTTC

v_gene: TRBV29-1
d_gene: TRBD2
len: 14
abundance: NA
j_gene: TRBJ2-5
CDR3aa: CSVVGGAEGETQYF
CDR3nt: TGCAGCGTTGTCGGGGGGGCGGAAGGAGAGACCCAGTACTTC

v_gene: TRBV29-1
d_gene: TRBD1
len: 18
abundance: NA
j_gene: TRBJ2-6
CDR3aa: CSVTAWTGDNSGANGLTF
CDR3nt: TGCAGCGTTACCGCCTGGACAGGGGATAACTCCGGGGCCAACGGCCTGACTTTC

v_gene: TRBV5-4
d_gene: TRBD1
len: 13
abundance: NA
j_gene: TRBJ1-2
CDR3aa: CASSTDRNYGYTF
CDR3nt: TGTGCCAGCAGCACGGACAGGAACTATGGCTACACCTTC